Sequencing of this T cell receptor beta chain was carried out in a study of T-cell memory formation after mild COVID-19. At the level of the study: The TCR clusters were mostly specific to one donor.

cDNA libraries for TCR alpha and TCR beta, carrying sample barcodes and UMIs, came from 5'RACE with constant-segment primers. One entry per CDR3 protein, called by TCRdb with MiXCR from the 5' RACE reads. The sample has around 500,000 distinct CDR3 sequences, approximately 18% seen once. Study results and caveats: Certain responding clones were present in pre-infection memory, suggesting participation of cross-reactive memory. Second-wave clones with a day 37 peak had unconfirmed SARS-CoV-2 specificity.

There are 15 residues in the CDR3. V was pared by 0 bases and J by 0 bases, with 7 bases between. Germline CDR1 and CDR2: SGDLS and YYNGEE. On this clonotype itself: Its specificity is unknown.

Sequencing was carried out using PBMCs or a T cell subset sorted from them (not recorded which). This TCR derives from an adult woman who had mild COVID-19 (a few samples of this study predate the infection). Cell type and time point are not known. The chain combines TRBV9 with TRBJ2-1; the D is unclear. The CDR3, as DNA: TGTGCCAGCAGCGTAGGCCGAAGCTCCTACAATGAGCAGTTCTTC. Translated: CASSVGRSSYNEQFF. Based on the CDR3 plus reference TRBV9 and TRBJ2-1, the full variable domain is DSGVTQTPKHLITATGQRVTLRCSPRSGDLSVYWYQQSLDQGLQFLIQYYNGEERAKGNILERFSAQQFPDLHSELNLSSLELGDSALYFCASSVGRSSYNEQFFGPGTRLTVL.